This TCR beta chain came from a study of CD8 T cells in ankylosing spondylitis. General observations from the study: Disease-associated clones were reportedly significantly overrepresented in matched ankylosing spondylitis synovial fluid. A CD8+ phenotype characterized the disease-linked clones, which were relatively rare in peripheral blood. Seemingly characteristic of ankylosing spondylitis blood was a TCR beta motif consisting of several highly homologous variants.

TCRdb itself ran the 5' RACE reads through MiXCR, one entry per CDR3 protein. Of approximately 25,000 distinct CDR3 sequences in the sample, roughly a sixth were seen once. The CDR3 is 13 residues long. Germline V CDR1 and CDR2: DFQATT, SNEGSKA (reference sequence). V was pared by 4 bases and J by 3 bases, with 12 bases between. Turning to this clonotype: The antigen is unknown.

Sequencing was done on a sample of blood. This chain links TRBV20-1 with TRBJ1-2, with D possibly TRBD1 on 6 matching bases. This receptor was identified in a male donor with ankylosing spondylitis or in good health (not recorded which). CDR3 in amino acids: CSAIRQEDYGYTF. For the CDR3, the DNA is TGCAGTGCTATCCGACAGGAAGACTATGGCTACACCTTC.